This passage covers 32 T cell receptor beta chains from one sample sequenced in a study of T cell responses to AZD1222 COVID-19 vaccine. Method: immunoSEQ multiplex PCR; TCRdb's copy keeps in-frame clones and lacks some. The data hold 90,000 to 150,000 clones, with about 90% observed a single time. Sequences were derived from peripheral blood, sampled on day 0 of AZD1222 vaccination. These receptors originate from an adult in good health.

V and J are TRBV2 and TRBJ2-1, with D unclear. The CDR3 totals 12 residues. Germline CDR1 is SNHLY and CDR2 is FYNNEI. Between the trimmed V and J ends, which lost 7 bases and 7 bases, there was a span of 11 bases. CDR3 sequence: CASTKNRNEQFF. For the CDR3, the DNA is TGTGCCAGCACGAAGAATCGGAATGAGCAGTTCTTC.

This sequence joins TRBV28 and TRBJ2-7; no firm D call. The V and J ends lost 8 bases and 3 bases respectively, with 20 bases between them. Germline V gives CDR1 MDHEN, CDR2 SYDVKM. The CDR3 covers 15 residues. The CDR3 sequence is CASQSPGALDYEQYF. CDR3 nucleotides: TGTGCCAGCCAATCCCCAGGTGCCCTTGACTACGAGCAGTACTTC.

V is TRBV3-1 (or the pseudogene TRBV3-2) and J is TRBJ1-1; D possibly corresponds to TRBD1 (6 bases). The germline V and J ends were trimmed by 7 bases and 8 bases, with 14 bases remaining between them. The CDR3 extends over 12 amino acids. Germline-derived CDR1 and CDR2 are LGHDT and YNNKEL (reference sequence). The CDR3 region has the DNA TGTGCCAGCACCGGACGGGGGCGCGAAGCTTTCTTT. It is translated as CASTGRGREAFF.

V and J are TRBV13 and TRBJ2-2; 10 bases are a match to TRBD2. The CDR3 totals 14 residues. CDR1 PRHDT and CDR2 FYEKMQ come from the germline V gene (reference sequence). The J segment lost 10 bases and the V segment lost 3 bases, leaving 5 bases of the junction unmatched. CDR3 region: CASSLSGRAVELFF. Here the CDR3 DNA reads TGTGCCAGCAGCTTGAGCGGGAGGGCCGTGGAGCTGTTTTTT.

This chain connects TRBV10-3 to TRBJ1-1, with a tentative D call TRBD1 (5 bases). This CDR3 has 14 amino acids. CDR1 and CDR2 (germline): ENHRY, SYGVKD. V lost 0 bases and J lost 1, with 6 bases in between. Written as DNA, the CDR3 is TGTGCCATCAGTGAGTCAGACAGGAACACTGAAGCTTTCTTT. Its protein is CAISESDRNTEAFF.

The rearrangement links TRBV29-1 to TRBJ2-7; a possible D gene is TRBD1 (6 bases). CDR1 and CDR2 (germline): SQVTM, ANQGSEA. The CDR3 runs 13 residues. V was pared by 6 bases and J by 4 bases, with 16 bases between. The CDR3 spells CSVNSGHTYEQYF. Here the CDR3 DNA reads TGCAGCGTCAATTCGGGACACACTTACGAGCAGTACTTC.

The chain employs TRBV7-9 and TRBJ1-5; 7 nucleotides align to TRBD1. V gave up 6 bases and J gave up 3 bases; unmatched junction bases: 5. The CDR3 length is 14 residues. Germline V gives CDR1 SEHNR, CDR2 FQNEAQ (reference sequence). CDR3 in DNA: TGTGCCAGCAGATCCACAGGGGCCAATCAGCCCCAGCATTTT. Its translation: CASRSTGANQPQHF.

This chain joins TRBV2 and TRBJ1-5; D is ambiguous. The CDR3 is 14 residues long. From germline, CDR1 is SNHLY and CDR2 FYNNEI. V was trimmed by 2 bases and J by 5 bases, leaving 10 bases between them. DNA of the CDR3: TGTGCCAGCAGTGAATGGACGGAGGATCAGCCCCAGCATTTT. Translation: CASSEWTEDQPQHF.

The CDR3 DNA follows: TGTGCTAGTGGTTTAGACTTTCGGCCTGAAGCTTTCTTT. Amino acid sequence: CASGLDFRPEAFF. The rearrangement links TRBV12-5 to TRBJ1-1; D remains unclear. The length of the CDR3 is 13 residues. Looked up from germline, CDR1 is LGHNT and CDR2 is FRNRAP. V lost 3 bases and J 6 bases, leaving 11 bases between the germline ends.

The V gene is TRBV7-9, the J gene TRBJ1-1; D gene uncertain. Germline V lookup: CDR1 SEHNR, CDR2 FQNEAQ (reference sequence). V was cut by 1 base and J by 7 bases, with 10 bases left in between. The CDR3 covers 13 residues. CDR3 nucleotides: TGTGCCAGCAGCTTAGATAGCCGGGATGAAGCTTTCTTT. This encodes CASSLDSRDEAFF. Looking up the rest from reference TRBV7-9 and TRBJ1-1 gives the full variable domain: DTGVSQNPRHKITKRGQNVTFRCDPISEHNRLYWYRQTLGQGPEFLTYFQNEAQLEKSRLLSDRFSAERPKGSFSTLEIQRTEQGDSAMYLCASSLDSRDEAFFGQGTRLTVV.

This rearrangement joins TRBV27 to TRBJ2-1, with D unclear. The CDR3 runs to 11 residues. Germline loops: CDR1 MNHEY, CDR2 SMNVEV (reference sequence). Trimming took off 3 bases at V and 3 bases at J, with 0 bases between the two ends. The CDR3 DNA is TGTGCCAGCAGTTTCTACAATGAGCAGTTCTTC. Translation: CASSFYNEQFF.

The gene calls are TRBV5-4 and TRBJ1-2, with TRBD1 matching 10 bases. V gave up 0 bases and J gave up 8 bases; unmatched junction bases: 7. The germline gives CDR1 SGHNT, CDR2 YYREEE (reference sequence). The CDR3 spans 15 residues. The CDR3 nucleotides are TGTGCCAGCAGCTTGGGGGACAGGGGACGGGGAGGCTACACCTTC. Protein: CASSLGDRGRGGYTF.

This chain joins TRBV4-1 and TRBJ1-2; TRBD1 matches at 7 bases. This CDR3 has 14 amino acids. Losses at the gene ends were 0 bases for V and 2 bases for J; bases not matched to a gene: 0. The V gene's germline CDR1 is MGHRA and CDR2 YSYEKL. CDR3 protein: CASSQDRGNYGYTF. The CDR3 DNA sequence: TGCGCCAGCAGCCAAGACAGGGGGAACTATGGCTACACCTTC.

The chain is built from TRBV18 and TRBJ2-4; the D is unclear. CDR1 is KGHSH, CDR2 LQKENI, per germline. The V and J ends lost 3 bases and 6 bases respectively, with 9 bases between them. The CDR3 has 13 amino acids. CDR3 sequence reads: CASSPPVVNIQYF. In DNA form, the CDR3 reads TGTGCCAGCTCACCGCCTGTGGTAAACATTCAGTACTTC.

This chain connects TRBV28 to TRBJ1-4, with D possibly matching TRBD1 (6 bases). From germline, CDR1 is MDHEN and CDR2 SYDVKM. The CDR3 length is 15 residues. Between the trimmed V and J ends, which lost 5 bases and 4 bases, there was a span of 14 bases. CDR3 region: CASSSSGQGNEKLFF. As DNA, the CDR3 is TGTGCCAGCAGTAGCTCGGGACAAGGTAATGAAAAACTGTTTTTT.

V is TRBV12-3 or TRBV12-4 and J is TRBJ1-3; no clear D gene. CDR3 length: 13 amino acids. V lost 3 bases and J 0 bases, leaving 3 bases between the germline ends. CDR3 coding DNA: TGTGCCAGCAGTTTGTACTCTGGAAACACCATATATTTT. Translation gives CASSLYSGNTIYF.

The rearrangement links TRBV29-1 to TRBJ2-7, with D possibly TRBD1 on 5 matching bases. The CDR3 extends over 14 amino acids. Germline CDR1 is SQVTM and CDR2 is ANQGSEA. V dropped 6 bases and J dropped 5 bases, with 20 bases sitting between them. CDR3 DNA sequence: TGCAGCGTCAGCAGTGTGGGGCCCCAGGACGAGCAGTACTTC. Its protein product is CSVSSVGPQDEQYF.

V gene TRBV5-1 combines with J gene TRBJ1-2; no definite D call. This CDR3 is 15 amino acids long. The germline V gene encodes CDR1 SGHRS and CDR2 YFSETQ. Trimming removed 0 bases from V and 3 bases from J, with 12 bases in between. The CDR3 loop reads CASSLEAGMDYGYTF. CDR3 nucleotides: TGCGCCAGCAGCTTGGAGGCAGGTATGGACTATGGCTACACCTTC.

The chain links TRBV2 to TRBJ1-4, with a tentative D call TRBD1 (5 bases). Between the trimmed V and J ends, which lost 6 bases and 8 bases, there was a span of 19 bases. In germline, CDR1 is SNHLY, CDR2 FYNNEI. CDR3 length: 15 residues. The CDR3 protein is CASRGGGEAIEKLFF. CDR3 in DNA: TGTGCCAGCAGGGGGGGAGGTGAAGCGATCGAAAAACTGTTTTTT. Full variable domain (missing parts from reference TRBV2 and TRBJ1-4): EPEVTQTPSHQVTQMGQEVILRCVPISNHLYFYWYRQILGQKVEFLVSFYNNEISEKSEIFDDQFSVERPDGSNFTLKIRSTKLEDSAMYFCASRGGGEAIEKLFFGSGTQLSVL.

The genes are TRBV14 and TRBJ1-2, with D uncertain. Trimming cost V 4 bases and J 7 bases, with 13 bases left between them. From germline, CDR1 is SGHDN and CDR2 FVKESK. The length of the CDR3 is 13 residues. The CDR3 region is CASSPNWASGYTF. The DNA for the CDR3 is TGTGCCAGCAGCCCCAATTGGGCGAGTGGCTACACCTTC.

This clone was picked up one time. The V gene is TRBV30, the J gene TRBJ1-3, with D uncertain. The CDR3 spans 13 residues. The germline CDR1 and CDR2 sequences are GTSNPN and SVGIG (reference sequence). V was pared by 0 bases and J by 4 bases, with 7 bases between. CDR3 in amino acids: CAWSVGVGNTIYF. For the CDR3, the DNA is TGTGCCTGGAGTGTTGGGGTCGGAAACACCATATATTTT.

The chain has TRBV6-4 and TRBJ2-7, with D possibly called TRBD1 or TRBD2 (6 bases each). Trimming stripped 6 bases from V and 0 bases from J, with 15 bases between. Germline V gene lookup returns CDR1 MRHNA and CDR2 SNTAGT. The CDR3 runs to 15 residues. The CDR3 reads CASSAGGLPSYEQYF. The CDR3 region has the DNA TGTGCCAGCAGCGCCGGGGGCCTCCCCTCCTACGAGCAGTACTTC.

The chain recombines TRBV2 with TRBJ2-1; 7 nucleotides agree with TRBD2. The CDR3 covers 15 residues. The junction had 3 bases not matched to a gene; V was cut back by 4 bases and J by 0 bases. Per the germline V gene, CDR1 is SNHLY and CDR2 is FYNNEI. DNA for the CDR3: TGTGCCAGCAGTGCGGGGGGTTACTCCTACAATGAGCAGTTCTTC. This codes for CASSAGGYSYNEQFF.

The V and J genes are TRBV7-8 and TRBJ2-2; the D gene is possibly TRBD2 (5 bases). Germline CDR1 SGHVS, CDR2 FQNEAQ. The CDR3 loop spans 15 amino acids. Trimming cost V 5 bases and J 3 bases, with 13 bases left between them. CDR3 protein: CASSPEGVDTGELFF. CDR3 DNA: TGTGCCAGCAGCCCTGAGGGAGTGGACACCGGGGAGCTGTTTTTT.

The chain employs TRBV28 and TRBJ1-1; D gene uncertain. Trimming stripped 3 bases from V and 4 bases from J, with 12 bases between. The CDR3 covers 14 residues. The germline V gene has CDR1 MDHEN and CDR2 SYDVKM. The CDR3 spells CASSLGTLSTEAFF. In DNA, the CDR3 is TGTGCCAGCAGTTTGGGTACATTGTCCACTGAAGCTTTCTTT.

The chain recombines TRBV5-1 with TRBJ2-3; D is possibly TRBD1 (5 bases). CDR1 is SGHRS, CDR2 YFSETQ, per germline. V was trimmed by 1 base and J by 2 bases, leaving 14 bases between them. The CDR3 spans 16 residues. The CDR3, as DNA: TGCGCCAGCAGCTTGTCCGTCCAGGGCAACACAGATACGCAGTATTTT. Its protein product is CASSLSVQGNTDTQYF.

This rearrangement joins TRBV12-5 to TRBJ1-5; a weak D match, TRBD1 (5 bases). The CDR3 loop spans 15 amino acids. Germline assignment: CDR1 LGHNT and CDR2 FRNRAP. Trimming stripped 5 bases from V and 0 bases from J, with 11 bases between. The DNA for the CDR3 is TGTGCTAGTGGTGTCGACAGCTATAGCAATCAGCCCCAGCATTTT. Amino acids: CASGVDSYSNQPQHF.

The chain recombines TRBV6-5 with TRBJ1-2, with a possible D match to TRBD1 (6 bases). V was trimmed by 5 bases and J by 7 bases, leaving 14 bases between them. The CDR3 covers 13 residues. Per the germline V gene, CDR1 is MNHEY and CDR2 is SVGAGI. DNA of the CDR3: TGTGCCAGCAGTCTCCCGGGGGCGGTTGGCTACACCTTC. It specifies CASSLPGAVGYTF.

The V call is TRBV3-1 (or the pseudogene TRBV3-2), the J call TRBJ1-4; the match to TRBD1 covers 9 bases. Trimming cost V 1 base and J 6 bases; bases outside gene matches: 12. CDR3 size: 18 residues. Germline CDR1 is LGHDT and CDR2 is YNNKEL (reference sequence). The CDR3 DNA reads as TGTGCCAGCAGCCAAGGACCGGGACAGGGAAATGTATATGAAAAACTGTTTTTT. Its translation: CASSQGPGQGNVYEKLFF.

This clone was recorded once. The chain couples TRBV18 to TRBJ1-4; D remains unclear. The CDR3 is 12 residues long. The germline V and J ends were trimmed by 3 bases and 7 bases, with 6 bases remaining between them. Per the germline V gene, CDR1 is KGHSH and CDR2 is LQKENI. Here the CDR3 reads CASSPDREKLFF. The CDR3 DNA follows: TGTGCCAGCTCACCGGACCGTGAAAAACTGTTTTTT. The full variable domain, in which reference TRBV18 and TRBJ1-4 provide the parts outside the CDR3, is NAGVMQNPRHLVRRRGQEARLRCSPMKGHSHVYWYRQLPEEGLKFMVYLQKENIIDESGMPKERFSAEFPKEGPSILRIQQVVRGDSAAYFCASSPDREKLFFGSGTQLSVL.

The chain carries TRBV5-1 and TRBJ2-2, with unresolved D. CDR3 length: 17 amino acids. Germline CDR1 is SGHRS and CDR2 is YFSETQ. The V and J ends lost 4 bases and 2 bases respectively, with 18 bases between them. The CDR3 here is CASSAPPARINTGELFF. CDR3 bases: TGCGCCAGCAGCGCTCCTCCGGCACGGATTAACACCGGGGAGCTGTTTTTT.

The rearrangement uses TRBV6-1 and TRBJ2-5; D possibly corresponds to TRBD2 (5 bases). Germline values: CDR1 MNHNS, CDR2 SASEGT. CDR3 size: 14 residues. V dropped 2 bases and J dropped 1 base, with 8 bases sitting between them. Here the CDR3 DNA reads TGTGCCAGCAGTGAAAGCGGCAGCCAAGAGACCCAGTACTTC. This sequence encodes CASSESGSQETQYF.